Listed here are 22 T cell receptor beta chains from one sample, sequenced in a study of shared clonotypes between healthy human individuals. Naive CD8 cells lacked CD45RO, underwent positive selection for CCR7 and left out terminally differentiated effector memory CD45RA+ cells. Here immunoSEQ multiplex PCR was the method, and the copy in TCRdb shows in-frame clones only, minus some. This sample has some 2.1 million clones, with approximately 92% found just once. Sequencing was performed on naive CD8+ T cells from PBMCs. These receptors all come from a man in his late teens or twenties in good health. Some clones in this sample may be carry-over from other donors' samples.

V gene TRBV4-1 combines with J gene TRBJ1-2; D perhaps matches TRBD1 (5 bases). Trimming cost V 3 bases and J 7 bases, with 18 bases left between them. There are 15 residues in the CDR3. Germline assignment: CDR1 MGHRA and CDR2 YSYEKL. The CDR3 loop reads CASSHSTGTPAGYTF. CDR3 DNA sequence: TGCGCCAGCAGCCACAGCACCGGGACCCCCGCTGGCTACACCTTC.

The V call is TRBV27, the J call TRBJ1-5, with a weak D call TRBD1 (6 bases). This CDR3 comprises 16 residues. The V and J ends lost 5 bases and 2 bases respectively, with 16 bases between them. Looked up from germline, CDR1 is MNHEY and CDR2 is SMNVEV (reference sequence). The chain's CDR3 is CASSPLPGAGNQPQHF. CDR3 nucleotides: TGTGCCAGCAGTCCCCTTCCAGGGGCAGGCAATCAGCCCCAGCATTTT.

This chain uses TRBV19 with TRBJ1-1; D is perhaps TRBD1 (6 bases). CDR1 is LNHDA and CDR2 is SQIVND in the germline V gene (reference sequence). V was cut by 4 bases and J by 1 base, with 13 bases left in between. The CDR3 is 15 amino acids. The CDR3 loop is CASSKRGAGNTEAFF. The CDR3 nucleotides read TGTGCCAGTAGTAAGCGGGGGGCAGGGAACACTGAAGCTTTCTTT.

V usage is TRBV4-2 and J usage is TRBJ2-1; 12 nucleotides line up with TRBD2. Looked up from germline, CDR1 is LGHNA and CDR2 is YNFKEQ. The ends lost 4 bases at V and 4 bases at J; junction bases unmatched: 8. The CDR3 totals 17 residues. CDR3 in amino acids: CASSRGLAGKLYNEQFF. CDR3 sequence (DNA): TGTGCCAGCAGCCGAGGACTAGCGGGGAAACTTTACAATGAGCAGTTCTTC.

Of note for this clone: Within the sample, other DNA sequences also encode this same CDR3. The J gene is TRBJ2-7, the V gene TRBV7-2; tentatively, D is TRBD1 (6 bases). The CDR3 extends over 13 amino acids. Trimming removed 3 bases from V and 3 bases from J, with 9 bases in between. CDR1 and CDR2 (germline): SGHTA, FQGNSA. The CDR3 DNA is TGTGCCAGCAGCTTCCCGGACAGCTACGAGCAGTACTTC. Residues: CASSFPDSYEQYF. The whole variable domain, remainder taken from reference TRBV7-2 and TRBJ2-7, is GAGVSQSPSNKVTEKGKDVELRCDPISGHTALYWYRQSLGQGLEFLIYFQGNSAPDKSGLPSDRFSAERTGGSVSTLTIQRTQQEDSAVYLCASSFPDSYEQYFGPGTRLTVT.

The chain uses TRBV7-2 and TRBJ2-3, with a weak D call TRBD2 (5 bases). V was clipped by 3 bases and J by 2 bases, with 12 bases between them. This CDR3 contains 15 residues. Germline CDR1 is SGHTA and CDR2 is FQGNSA. The CDR3 region is CASSFGNQNTDTQYF. In DNA form, the CDR3 reads TGTGCCAGCAGCTTCGGGAATCAGAACACAGATACGCAGTATTTT.

The rearrangement links TRBV7-8 to TRBJ2-3; D unclear. Germline-derived CDR1 and CDR2 are SGHVS and FQNEAQ. The CDR3 length is 16 residues. Trimming removed 0 bases from V and 2 bases from J, with 12 bases in between. The CDR3 here is CASSLATGPPTDTQYF. The CDR3 region has the DNA TGTGCCAGCAGCTTAGCTACCGGGCCTCCCACAGATACGCAGTATTTT.

The CDR3 here is CASSITGRLYYEQYF. In DNA form, the CDR3 reads TGTGCCAGTAGTATTACGGGCAGACTTTACTACGAGCAGTACTTC. The chain combines TRBV19 with TRBJ2-7, with D uncertain. The germline gives CDR1 LNHDA, CDR2 SQIVND (reference sequence). The CDR3 totals 15 residues. The V gene lost 3 bases and the J gene lost 3 bases, with 15 bases spanning the gap. The full variable domain, in which reference TRBV19 and TRBJ2-7 provide the parts outside the CDR3, is DGGITQSPKYLFRKEGQNVTLSCEQNLNHDAMYWYRQDPGQGLRLIYYSQIVNDFQKGDIAEGYSVSREKKESFPLTVTSAQKNPTAFYLCASSITGRLYYEQYFGPGTRLTVT.

For the CDR3, the DNA is TGTGCCAGCAGAACCGACAGGGGGTGGATGGGGTACGAGCAGTACTTC. Protein: CASRTDRGWMGYEQYF. This sequence joins TRBV7-2 and TRBJ2-5; 9 nucleotides match TRBD1. TRBJ2-7 matches the DNA end more closely, so the J call is doubtful. The CDR3 is made up of 16 amino acids. Germline V gene lookup returns CDR1 SGHTA and CDR2 FQGNSA.

The V call is TRBV4-2, the J call TRBJ2-3; the D is unclear. The ends were cut back, 9 bases at V and 3 bases at J, with 13 bases in the middle. The CDR3 length is 13 residues. Germline V gene lookup returns CDR1 LGHNA and CDR2 YNFKEQ. CDR3 loop: CASGLDRTDTQYF. In DNA form, the CDR3 reads TGTGCCAGTGGATTAGATCGTACAGATACGCAGTATTTT.

This chain links TRBV27 with TRBJ1-1; D is unresolved. The CDR3 covers 16 residues. With 7 bases removed from V and 6 bases from J, the gap between germline ends came to 24 bases. The V gene's germline CDR1 is MNHEY and CDR2 SMNVEV (reference sequence). CDR3 DNA: TGTGCCAGCACCGGGTTTTCTTTGGGTGGGGTCGCTGAAGCTTTCTTT. Protein sequence: CASTGFSLGGVAEAFF.

This clone was recorded only once. V is TRBV4-3 and J is TRBJ1-2, with D perhaps TRBD1 (5 bases). Trimming removed 1 base at V and 2 bases at J, with 11 bases between. CDR1 LGHNA and CDR2 YSLEER come from the germline V gene. This CDR3 comprises 15 residues. DNA of the CDR3: TGCGCCAGCAGCCAAGGGGGACGTACAAACTATGGCTACACCTTC. Translating gives CASSQGGRTNYGYTF.

The J gene is TRBJ1-2, the V gene TRBV5-6; D unresolved. Germline CDR1 reads SGHDT; CDR2 reads YYEEEE. The CDR3 length is 14 residues. The V gene lost 0 bases and the J gene lost 8 bases, with 14 bases spanning the gap. The DNA for the CDR3 is TGTGCCAGCAGCTTGGAGACGGGCTCAAGAGGCTACACCTTC. Its translation: CASSLETGSRGYTF.

The chain employs TRBV7-9 and TRBJ1-2, with D possibly being TRBD1 (5 bases). Between the trimmed V and J ends, which lost 3 bases and 8 bases, there was a span of 19 bases. The germline CDR1 and CDR2 sequences are SEHNR and FQNEAQ (reference sequence). This CDR3 contains 15 residues. In DNA form, the CDR3 reads TGTGCCAGCAGCTTCATTGAAGGGGCCAATAACGGCTACACCTTC. Residues: CASSFIEGANNGYTF.

The chain has TRBV29-1 and TRBJ2-1; D is unclear. From germline, CDR1 is SQVTM and CDR2 ANQGSEA. V was clipped by 0 bases and J by 6 bases, with 3 bases between them. This CDR3 is 11 amino acids long. Written as DNA, the CDR3 is TGCAGCGTTGAAGAACTCAATGAGCAGTTCTTC. Its protein product is CSVEELNEQFF.

The chain carries TRBV19 and TRBJ2-2; maybe TRBD2 (6 bases). The germline V gene encodes CDR1 LNHDA and CDR2 SQIVND (reference sequence). V was shortened by 3 bases and J by 2 bases, with 19 bases between the two germline ends. The CDR3 contains 18 residues. CDR3 in DNA: TGTGCCAGTAGTATGTTGTCGGGACTCACCACAAACACCGGGGAGCTGTTTTTT. It specifies CASSMLSGLTTNTGELFF.

The gene calls are TRBV6-1 and TRBJ2-2; 7 bases are a match to TRBD1. The CDR3 has 15 residues. Germline CDR1 reads MNHNS; CDR2 reads SASEGT. The ends lost 2 bases at V and 3 bases at J; junction bases unmatched: 3. CDR3 DNA: TGTGCCAGCAGTGAAAGGACAGGCTACACCGGGGAGCTGTTTTTT. Its translation: CASSERTGYTGELFF.

This clone came up once. The chain has TRBV7-8 and TRBJ1-1; D perhaps matches TRBD1 (6 bases). The germline V gene has CDR1 SGHVS and CDR2 FQNEAQ. CDR3 length: 15 amino acids. V lost 4 bases and J lost 1, with 13 bases in between. The CDR3 sequence: CASSSDGQTNTEAFF. CDR3 nucleotides: TGTGCCAGCAGCTCGGACGGACAGACGAACACTGAAGCTTTCTTT. Using reference TRBV7-8 and TRBJ1-1 for the parts outside the CDR3, the full variable domain is GAGVSQSPRYKVAKRGQDVALRCDPISGHVSLFWYQQALGQGPEFLTYFQNEAQLDKSGLPSDRFFAERPEGSVSTLKIQRTQQEDSAVYLCASSSDGQTNTEAFFGQGTRLTVV.

This clone was observed once. The rearrangement uses TRBV15 and TRBJ2-7; D perhaps matches TRBD1 (5 bases). V was shortened by 1 base and J by 0 bases, with 10 bases between the two germline ends. CDR1 LNHNV and CDR2 YYDKDF come from the germline V gene (reference sequence). The CDR3 runs to 15 residues. CDR3 DNA: TGTGCCACCAGCAGAGGGGGCTTAGACTCCTACGAGCAGTACTTC. This codes for CATSRGGLDSYEQYF.

Comment on this clone: This specimen includes other DNA sequences encoding the same CDR3. J is TRBJ2-1 and V is TRBV5-6; TRBD2 agrees at 11 bases. The CDR3 runs to 15 residues. Germline CDR1 and CDR2: SGHDT and YYEEEE. Trimming at V came to 2 bases and at J to 3 bases, leaving 1 base not matched to a gene. The CDR3 here is CASSFGTSGYNEQFF. The CDR3 DNA follows: TGTGCCAGCAGCTTTGGGACTAGCGGCTACAATGAGCAGTTCTTC.

The rearrangement joins TRBV19 to TRBJ1-1; TRBD1 aligns across 7 bases. The CDR3 loop spans 14 amino acids. CDR1 is LNHDA and CDR2 is SQIVND in the germline V gene (reference sequence). V lost 5 bases to trimming and J lost 7 bases; unmatched junction nucleotides: 10. DNA of the CDR3: TGTGCCAGTAGTGCATTCCGGGGGGACAGTGAAGCTTTCTTT. This gives the protein CASSAFRGDSEAFF.

CDR3 coding DNA: TGTGCCTCGGTACAGGACGATGAAAAACTGTTTTTT. Amino acid sequence: CASVQDDEKLFF. This chain uses TRBV2 with TRBJ1-4, with D perhaps TRBD1 (5 bases). The V gene lost 11 bases and the J gene lost 6 bases, with 13 bases spanning the gap. Germline lookup yields CDR1 SNHLY and CDR2 FYNNEI. This CDR3 spans 12 amino acids.